These 2 T cell receptor beta chains share one sample of origin, sequenced in a study of blood T cell dynamics during melanoma immunotherapy. Produced via immunoSEQ multiplex PCR; TCRdb's table is partial and in-frame only. The sample contains fewer than 15,000 clones, just over 85% of which appear only once. Documented time point: week 3, after first cycle of checkpoint inhibitor. Sequences were derived from blood, sampled from a patient treated with checkpoint blockade. These receptors came from a human donor with melanoma.

The chain carries TRBV28 and TRBJ2-5; D gene uncertain. Germline V gene lookup returns CDR1 MDHEN and CDR2 SYDVKM. V lost 4 bases, J lost 7 bases, and 10 bases lay in between. This CDR3 is built from 12 residues. For the CDR3, the DNA is TGTGCCAGCAGTTCCCCTTTTGGGACCCAGTACTTC. Residues: CASSSPFGTQYF.

Concerning this clone itself: The junction shows a germline mismatch at one end, possibly a read error. V is TRBV7-7 and J is TRBJ2-1, with D perhaps being TRBD1 or TRBD2 (5 bases each). CDR1 is SSHAT and CDR2 is FNYEAQ in the germline V gene (reference sequence). The CDR3 has 15 residues. CDR3 region: CASSRDLLEYNEQFF. The DNA of the CDR3 is TGTGCTAGCAGCCGGGACCTGCTTGAGTACAATGAGCAGTTCTTC.